This T cell receptor (beta chain) emerged from a study of Graves' ophthalmopathy and Graves' hyperthyroidism. Whole-study findings and limits: Blood was where most expanded thyroid clonotypes above 0.001 frequency also turned up. With a specificity of 72.22% and a sensitivity of around 71%, the model predicted ophthalmopathy progression. A model built from 13 signatures distinguished ophthalmopathy from stable hyperthyroidism with 85% to 90% sensitivity and about 77% specificity.

This clonotype was counted ten times or more. Its matching antigen is unknown. Investigators amplified TCR beta CDR3 regions from RNA transcripts. First-round RT-PCR used HTBI primers; second-round multiplex PCR followed. One entry per CDR3 protein results from TCRdb running MiXCR on the multiplex PCR reads. The sample consists of some 25,000 distinct CDR3 sequences, approximately 48% of them appearing once. Hyperthyroidism counted as stable given no ophthalmopathy within 18 months of follow-up. This receptor was obtained from an adult woman with stable Graves' hyperthyroidism. The sample comprised peripheral blood.

CDR3 loop: CASRTSGTSTDTQYF. CDR3 nucleotide sequence: TGTGCCAGCAGGACTAGCGGGACTAGCACAGATACGCAGTATTTT. This chain uses TRBV19 with TRBJ2-3; TRBD2 agrees at 12 bases. The CDR3 consists of 15 residues. V shed 9 bases, J shed 0 bases, and the junction held 4 bases outside the gene matches. Germline V gene lookup returns CDR1 LNHDA and CDR2 SQIVND (reference sequence).